Listed below are T cell receptor beta chains from one sample, sequenced in a study of cytomegalovirus exposure and HLA in healthy donors. This table comes from immunoSEQ multiplex PCR, and its TCRdb copy is limited to in-frame clones, with some not included. Here the sample spans around 80,000 clones, approximately 66% being singletons. The source material was PBMCs. Source of these receptors: a male donor in good health and CMV-seropositive. Each CDR3 is given with its conserved first and last residue. D genes are given only for firm matches. Only some rows state a clone size, as once, few, many or a class for expanded clones.

J	size	D	V	DNA	CDR3
TRBJ2-7	once	TRBD2	TRBV4-2	TGTGCCAGCAGCACTAGGACTAGCGGGGGCACCTACGAGCAGTACTTC	CASSTRTSGGTYEQYF
TRBJ2-1	once	.	TRBV5-4	TGTGCCAGCAGCCGCGGCGGGGACAATGAGCAGTTCTTC	CASSRGGDNEQFF
TRBJ1-2	.	.	TRBV28	TGTGCCAGCGGGGCGGGGTTCTATGGCTACACCTTC	CASGAGFYGYTF
TRBJ1-4	.	.	TRBV4-3	TGCGCCAGCAGCCAAGAAGGTCAGCGAGGTGAAAAACTGTTTTTT	CASSQEGQRGEKLFF
TRBJ2-7	few	.	TRBV10-3	TGTGCCATCAGTGACCGGCAGGGTAGTTACGAGCAGTACTTC	CAISDRQGSYEQYF
TRBJ2-3	once	.	TRBV6-6	TGTGCCAGCAGCCCCGACACGAACCTCTTGAATACGCAGTATTTT	CASSPDTNLLNTQYF
TRBJ2-1	.	TRBD2	TRBV9	TGTGCCAGCAGCGTAGGAGGTAGCGGGGGGGGCGAGCAGTTCTTC	CASSVGGSGGGEQFF
TRBJ1-6	.	.	TRBV2	TGTGCCAGCAAGGTACAACGGACAGATTCACCCCTCCACTTT	CASKVQRTDSPLHF
TRBJ2-7	once	.	TRBV19	TGTGCCAGTAGTAGGCAGGGTGGGTACGAGCAGTACTTC	CASSRQGGYEQYF
TRBJ1-4	.	.	TRBV5-1	TGCGCCAGCAGCTTGTCAGGCAGGGGTAATGAAAAACTGTTTTTT	CASSLSGRGNEKLFF
TRBJ2-7	few	TRBD1	TRBV4-1	TGCGCCAGCAGCCAAGGGGGGCAGGGGGCCTACGAGCAGTACTTC	CASSQGGQGAYEQYF
TRBJ2-2	.	.	TRBV7-7	TGTGCCAGCAGCTATGGCCAGAACACCGGGGAGCTGTTTTTT	CASSYGQNTGELFF
TRBJ1-5	few	TRBD1	TRBV30	TGTGCCTGGAGTGCCCCTACAGGGGGGGTTCGACCCCAGCATTTT	CAWSAPTGGVRPQHF
TRBJ1-1	.	.	TRBV7-2	TGTGCCAGCAGCTTAACTCCCGGGAACACTGAAGCTTTCTTT	CASSLTPGNTEAFF
TRBJ2-7	.	.	TRBV29-1	TGCAGCGTTACTGGCGGGGACTCCTACGAGCAGTACTTC	CSVTGGDSYEQYF
TRBJ1-2	few	TRBD1	TRBV29-1	TGCAGCGTTACAGGGGGTCCGGTGGGCTACACCTTC	CSVTGGPVGYTF
TRBJ1-1	.	.	TRBV30	TGTGCCTGGAGTGTAAGGAGCCCGAACACTGAAGCTTTCTTT	CAWSVRSPNTEAFF
TRBJ2-5	.	.	TRBV23-1	TGCGCCAGCAGGGGCGAGCAAGAGACCCAGTACTTC	CASRGEQETQYF
TRBJ2-1	.	.	TRBV6-1	TGTGCCAGCAGTGAACCAGGGGAGTCGTACAATGAGCAGTTCTTC	CASSEPGESYNEQFF
TRBJ1-4	once	.	TRBV6-1	TGTGCCAGCAGTGTCCACAATTCTGCAACTAATGAAAAACTGTTTTTT	CASSVHNSATNEKLFF
TRBJ1-6	few	.	TRBV6-6	TGTGCCAGCCGGAGTAGAAGCTCACCCCTCCACTTT	CASRSRSSPLHF
TRBJ2-7	.	TRBD1	TRBV6-5	TGTGCCAGCAGTAGGCGGGACAGGGGAGGCGAGCAGTACTTC	CASSRRDRGGEQYF
TRBJ2-2	once	.	TRBV2	TGTGCCAGCAGTGAAGCTGGAGGGCGCCTAGCCGGGGAGCTGTTTTTT	CASSEAGGRLAGELFF
TRBJ1-5	many	TRBD1	TRBV19	TGTGCCAGTAGTATATTGGCAGGGGGGTCGGATCAGCCCCAGCATTTT	CASSILAGGSDQPQHF
TRBJ2-7	once	.	TRBV5-5	TGTGCCAGCAGCTTGGTCAGCTCCTACGAGCAGTACTTC	CASSLVSSYEQYF
TRBJ2-3	.	.	TRBV9	TGTGCCAGCAATCCCGGAGGGAAACCAGATACGCAGTATTTT	CASNPGGKPDTQYF
TRBJ2-7	.	TRBD1	TRBV28	TGTGCCAGCAGTAAACCGGGACAGAACTACGAGCAGTACTTC	CASSKPGQNYEQYF
TRBJ2-3	.	TRBD2	TRBV7-9	TGTGCCAGCAGCCAGCCTCTGGGACTAGCCGGAGATACGCAGTATTTT	CASSQPLGLAGDTQYF
TRBJ2-3	.	TRBD2	TRBV27	TGTGCCAGCAGGGGACTAGCGGGGTCCACAGATACGCAGTATTTT	CASRGLAGSTDTQYF
TRBJ2-2	few	TRBD2	TRBV11-2	TGTGCCAGCAGCTTAAACAGCGGGGGGGCTCTTGGGGAGCTGTTTTTT	CASSLNSGGALGELFF
TRBJ1-5	few	TRBD1	TRBV30	TGTGCCTGGAGTGTTGGGACAGGGAAGCCCCAGCATTTT	CAWSVGTGKPQHF
TRBJ2-1	.	.	TRBV7-6	TGTGCCAGCAGCCCCACAGAGAATGAGCAGTTCTTC	CASSPTENEQFF
TRBJ2-2	.	.	TRBV6-5	TGTGCCAGCAGTTACTGGAAGGCTCCAGGGGGGGAGCTGTTTTTT	CASSYWKAPGGELFF
TRBJ2-5	.	TRBD2	TRBV5-4	TGTGCCAGCAGCCCCCCCGGGACTAGCGGGAGGTGGGGGGAGACCCAGTACTTC	CASSPPGTSGRWGETQYF
TRBJ2-1	few	TRBD2	TRBV15	TGTGCCACCAGCAGAGTAACTAGCGGGAGCGATGAGCAGTTCTTC	CATSRVTSGSDEQFF
TRBJ2-5	few	.	TRBV7-9	TGTGCCAGCAGCTTAGTTCGGTCCGGGAAAAAAGAGACCCAGTACTTC	CASSLVRSGKKETQYF
TRBJ1-1	.	.	TRBV9	TGTGCCAGCAGCGGGGGGGGCCAGAACACTGAAGCTTTCTTT	CASSGGGQNTEAFF
TRBJ1-5	few	.	TRBV4-1	TGCGCCAGCAGCCCCAGGGATAGCAATCAGCCCCAGCATTTT	CASSPRDSNQPQHF
TRBJ2-7	.	.	TRBV7-8	TGTGCCAGCAGCTTAGCAGAGGGAGGAGGGCAGTACTTC	CASSLAEGGGQYF
TRBJ2-3	few	.	TRBV13	TGTGCCAGCAGCTTAGTGGGGGCCCTCCATAGCACAGATACGCAGTATTTT	CASSLVGALHSTDTQYF
TRBJ2-5	.	TRBD2	TRBV7-3	TGTGCCAGCAGCGCCGGACTAGCGGGGGCGAGAGAGACCCAGTACTTC	CASSAGLAGARETQYF